One and the same sample provided the 24 T cell receptor beta chains below, sequenced in a study of blood T cell repertoires in COVID-19. Using immunoSEQ multiplex PCR, the repertoire was profiled, and TCRdb retains in-frame clones only, with some absent. The repertoire holds over 45,000 clones, around 90% seen once, with 3.5% to 4% in the top ten. Source material: peripheral blood. Source of these receptors: a man aged 40-55 years with COVID-19, enrolled during active disease.

This clone has a handful of counts. V usage is TRBV20-1 and J usage is TRBJ2-3; D remains unclear. Germline V gene sequence: CDR1 DFQATT, CDR2 SNEGSKA (reference sequence). The germline V and J ends were trimmed by 2 bases and 4 bases, with 4 bases remaining between them. The CDR3 length is 11 residues. The CDR3 is CSARRADTQYF. CDR3 DNA sequence: TGCAGTGCTAGACGCGCAGATACGCAGTATTTT.

The V and J genes are TRBV19 and TRBJ1-2, with 8 bases that match TRBD1. The CDR3 is made up of 15 amino acids. Germline CDR1 and CDR2: LNHDA and SQIVND (reference sequence). V lost 4 bases, J lost 3 bases, and 7 bases stayed unmatched. CDR3 sequence: CASSNDRGRDYGYTF. Here the CDR3 DNA reads TGTGCCAGTAGTAACGACAGGGGTCGGGACTATGGCTACACCTTC. The full variable domain, in which reference TRBV19 and TRBJ1-2 provide the parts outside the CDR3, is DGGITQSPKYLFRKEGQNVTLSCEQNLNHDAMYWYRQDPGQGLRLIYYSQIVNDFQKGDIAEGYSVSREKKESFPLTVTSAQKNPTAFYLCASSNDRGRDYGYTFGSGTRLTVV.

The genes are TRBV6-6 and TRBJ2-7; possibly TRBD2 for D (5 bases). From germline, CDR1 is MNHNY and CDR2 SVGAGI (reference sequence). V lost 10 bases and J lost 6, with 16 bases in between. This CDR3 has 12 residues. The CDR3 bases are TGTGCCACCAGGACTGATTCTGGCGAGCAGTACTTC. Translating it yields CATRTDSGEQYF.

This clone was seen once. The chain is built from TRBV3-1 (or the pseudogene TRBV3-2) and TRBJ2-1; TRBD2 is a possible D gene (5 bases). Germline-derived CDR1 and CDR2 are LGHDT and YNNKEL (reference sequence). V lost 6 bases and J 7 bases, leaving 16 bases between the germline ends. This CDR3 is 14 amino acids long. CDR3 amino acids: CASSPDSLKNEQFF. The CDR3 DNA follows: TGTGCCAGCAGTCCGGACTCCCTCAAGAATGAGCAGTTCTTC.

The V call is TRBV23-1, the J call TRBJ2-7; 10 bases align to TRBD2. TRBV23-1 qualifies as an ORF whose function is uncertain. CDR3 size: 14 residues. After removal of 6 bases from V and 4 bases from J, the junction contained 6 bases not matched to a gene. The DNA for the CDR3 is TGCGCCAGCAGCTGGCTAGCGGGAGTGTACGAGCAGTACTTC. Its protein is CASSWLAGVYEQYF.

CDR3 protein: CASKGQPTSYGYTF. The CDR3 nucleotides read TGTGCCAGCAAAGGACAGCCAACGTCCTATGGCTACACCTTC. The V and J genes are TRBV28 and TRBJ1-2; D might be TRBD1 (6 bases). The CDR3 extends over 14 amino acids. Trimming took off 7 bases at V and 4 bases at J, with 16 bases between the two ends. The germline gives CDR1 MDHEN, CDR2 SYDVKM.

In this sample, this clone turned up a few times. The chain joins TRBV3-1 (or the pseudogene TRBV3-2) to TRBJ2-2, with a weak D call TRBD2 (5 bases). Per the germline V gene, CDR1 is LGHDT and CDR2 is YNNKEL (reference sequence). The V and J ends lost 2 bases and 7 bases respectively, with 5 bases between them. This CDR3 has 12 amino acids. DNA of the CDR3: TGTGCCAGCAGCCAAAGCGGCGGGGAGCTGTTTTTT. Translated: CASSQSGGELFF.

This clone has just a few counts. Different DNA sequences within this sample yield the same CDR3. The rearrangement links TRBV11-2 to TRBJ2-1; 8 nucleotides line up with TRBD2. The length of the CDR3 is 17 residues. With 2 bases clipped from V and 2 bases from J, the junction kept 8 bases outside the gene matches. Germline CDR1 SGHAT, CDR2 FQNNGV. Here the CDR3 reads CASSLKKAGGPYNEQFF. The CDR3 nucleotides read TGTGCCAGCAGCTTAAAGAAGGCGGGAGGACCCTACAATGAGCAGTTCTTC.

The chain is built from TRBV28 and TRBJ1-2; D ambiguous. The CDR3 spans 14 residues. Between the trimmed V and J ends, which lost 7 bases and 3 bases, there was a span of 15 bases. Germline CDR1 MDHEN, CDR2 SYDVKM. This CDR3 reads CASMKGGVDYGYTF. Here the CDR3 DNA reads TGTGCCAGCATGAAGGGAGGAGTAGACTATGGCTACACCTTC.

The J gene is TRBJ1-2, the V gene TRBV29-1; D unclear. This CDR3 spans 12 amino acids. Germline V CDR1 and CDR2: SQVTM, ANQGSEA. Deletions cut 1 base from V and 2 bases from J, with 5 bases between. The CDR3 DNA is TGCAGCGTTGAAGCCACAAACTATGGCTACACCTTC. It specifies CSVEATNYGYTF.

The chain recombines TRBV5-1 with TRBJ2-2, with 11 nucleotides matching TRBD2. V was clipped by 7 bases and J by 0 bases; unmatched bases: 5. The germline V gene encodes CDR1 SGHRS and CDR2 YFSETQ. The CDR3 runs to 16 residues. The CDR3 DNA reads as TGCGCCAGCGGACCGGGACTAGCGGCGAACACCGGGGAGCTGTTTTTT. It is translated as CASGPGLAANTGELFF.

V usage is TRBV7-9 and J usage is TRBJ2-2, with 7 bases that match TRBD1. Germline V gene lookup returns CDR1 SEHNR and CDR2 FQNEAQ (reference sequence). Unmatched junction bases numbered 16, after V lost 8 bases and J lost 7 bases. The CDR3 consists of 16 residues. The CDR3 reads CASPSGQVEYGGELFF. The CDR3 DNA is TGTGCCAGCCCCTCCGGACAGGTAGAATATGGCGGGGAGCTGTTTTTT. The whole variable domain, filled in from reference TRBV7-9 and TRBJ2-2, reads DTGVSQNPRHKITKRGQNVTFRCDPISEHNRLYWYRQTLGQGPEFLTYFQNEAQLEKSRLLSDRFSAERPKGSFSTLEIQRTEQGDSAMYLCASPSGQVEYGGELFFGEGSRLTVL.

The chain carries TRBV5-6 and TRBJ2-7, with 10 bases fitting TRBD1. With 4 bases clipped from V and 3 bases from J, the junction kept 7 bases outside the gene matches. Germline-derived CDR1 and CDR2 are SGHDT and YYEEEE. This CDR3 spans 15 amino acids. The CDR3 bases are TGTGCCAGCAGCCCCTCGGGACAGGGGATCTACGAGCAGTACTTC. The encoded protein is CASSPSGQGIYEQYF.

In this sample, this clone turned up once. This sequence joins TRBV23-1 and TRBJ2-2; 7 nucleotides line up with TRBD1. TRBV23-1 is assigned to the ORF class and has an uncertain function. V dropped 0 bases and J dropped 1; count of bases not matched to a gene: 14. This CDR3 region has 20 residues. The CDR3 region has the DNA TGCGCCAGCAGTCAATCATGGGGCCAGGGGGACCCTATGAACACCGGGGAGCTGTTTTTT. Translation gives CASSQSWGQGDPMNTGELFF.

The gene calls are TRBV5-6 and TRBJ2-5, with a tentative D call TRBD2 (6 bases). This CDR3 contains 14 residues. CDR1 SGHDT and CDR2 YYEEEE come from the germline V gene. V lost 3 bases to trimming and J lost 5 bases, with 14 bases between them. The CDR3 is CASSSTRSSETQYF. The CDR3 nucleotides are TGTGCCAGCAGCTCGACTAGAAGTAGTGAGACCCAGTACTTC.

The J gene is TRBJ2-3, the V gene TRBV21-1; whether TRBD2, the table's D call, matches the DNA was not checked. TRBV21-1 is recorded as a pseudogene. CDR3 length: 13 amino acids. CDR3 sequence (DNA): TGTGCCAGCAGCAAAGTACGAGTGGATACGCAGTATTTT. It encodes CASSKVRVDTQYF.

The rearrangement links TRBV10-2 to TRBJ2-6, with 7 nucleotides matching TRBD1. This CDR3 is built from 17 residues. CDR1 and CDR2 (germline): WSHSY, SAAADI. With 5 bases clipped from V and 0 bases from J, the junction kept 7 bases outside the gene matches. The CDR3 loop is CASSPDRVPSGANVLTF. For the CDR3, the DNA is TGCGCCAGCAGTCCCGACAGGGTGCCCTCTGGGGCCAACGTCCTGACTTTC.

This chain joins TRBV30 and TRBJ2-7, with a possible D match to TRBD1 (6 bases). The CDR3 has 12 amino acids. The germline V and J ends were trimmed by 0 bases and 7 bases, with 10 bases remaining between them. Germline V lookup: CDR1 GTSNPN, CDR2 SVGIG (reference sequence). The CDR3 DNA is TGTGCCTGGAGTGTCTTAAGGGGGGAGCAGTACTTC. As protein: CAWSVLRGEQYF. Full variable domain (missing parts from reference TRBV30 and TRBJ2-7): SQTIHQWPATLVQPVGSPLSLECTVEGTSNPNLYWYRQAAGRGLQLLFYSVGIGQISSEVPQNLSASRPQDRQFILSSKKLLLSDSGFYLCAWSVLRGEQYFGPGTRLTVT.

The CDR3 region has the DNA TGTGCCAGCAGCAAAGGGTTCTTAGGGGGCGACAATGAGCAGTTCTTC. This translates into CASSKGFLGGDNEQFF. The chain links TRBV21-1 to TRBJ2-1; TRBD1, the table's D call, lacks a check against the DNA. TRBV21-1 is an annotated pseudogene. This CDR3 has 16 amino acids.

The chain has TRBV4-1 and TRBJ2-2, with 8 bases aligning to TRBD2. The trim removed 4 bases at V and 6 bases at J, leaving 13 bases unmatched. This CDR3 has 17 amino acids. The germline gives CDR1 MGHRA, CDR2 YSYEKL. The CDR3 DNA reads TGCGCCAGCAGCCCGCCCGACGGGACTAGACTGCCCGGGGAGCTGTTTTTT. It codes for CASSPPDGTRLPGELFF.

This sequence joins TRBV7-9 and TRBJ2-7; TRBD2 matches at 11 bases. Germline-derived CDR1 and CDR2 are SEHNR and FQNEAQ (reference sequence). V was clipped by 5 bases and J by 4 bases; unmatched bases: 10. This CDR3 comprises 16 residues. The CDR3 region has the DNA TGTGCCAGCAGCGGACGTAGCGGGAGGGCCACGTACGAGCAGTACTTC. Translating gives CASSGRSGRATYEQYF.

This chain links TRBV18 with TRBJ1-4, with D possibly being TRBD1 (6 bases). V gave up 8 bases and J gave up 5 bases, with 9 bases separating them. CDR1 and CDR2 (germline): KGHSH, LQKENI. The CDR3 covers 12 residues. The CDR3 loop is CASQTGNEKLFF. Written as DNA, the CDR3 is TGTGCCAGCCAAACAGGGAATGAAAAACTGTTTTTT.

This rearrangement joins TRBV5-5 to TRBJ1-2; 9 nucleotides line up with TRBD1. The CDR3 loop spans 19 amino acids. Per the germline V gene, CDR1 is SGHKS and CDR2 is YYEKEE (reference sequence). V gave up 4 bases and J gave up 3 bases; unmatched junction bases: 19. CDR3 in DNA: TGTGCCAGCAGCAAGTACGACCGGGACAGGGTCGTGGTTGACTATGGCTACACCTTC. This codes for CASSKYDRDRVVVDYGYTF. Full variable domain (remainder filled in from reference TRBV5-5 and TRBJ1-2): DAGVTQSPTHLIKTRGQQVTLRCSPISGHKSVSWYQQVLGQGPQFIFQYYEKEERGRGNFPDRFSARQFPNYSSELNVNALLLGDSALYLCASSKYDRDRVVVDYGYTFGSGTRLTVV.

This clone was counted between two and nine times. Other DNA sequences in the sample encode the same CDR3. The V gene is TRBV4-2, the J gene TRBJ1-5; D is undetermined. CDR3 size: 15 residues. Germline CDR1 is LGHNA and CDR2 is YNFKEQ. V lost 4 bases and J 0 bases, leaving 10 bases between the germline ends. The CDR3 region has the DNA TGTGCCAGCAGCCCTCAAGAGAATAGCAATCAGCCCCAGCATTTT. This translates into CASSPQENSNQPQHF.